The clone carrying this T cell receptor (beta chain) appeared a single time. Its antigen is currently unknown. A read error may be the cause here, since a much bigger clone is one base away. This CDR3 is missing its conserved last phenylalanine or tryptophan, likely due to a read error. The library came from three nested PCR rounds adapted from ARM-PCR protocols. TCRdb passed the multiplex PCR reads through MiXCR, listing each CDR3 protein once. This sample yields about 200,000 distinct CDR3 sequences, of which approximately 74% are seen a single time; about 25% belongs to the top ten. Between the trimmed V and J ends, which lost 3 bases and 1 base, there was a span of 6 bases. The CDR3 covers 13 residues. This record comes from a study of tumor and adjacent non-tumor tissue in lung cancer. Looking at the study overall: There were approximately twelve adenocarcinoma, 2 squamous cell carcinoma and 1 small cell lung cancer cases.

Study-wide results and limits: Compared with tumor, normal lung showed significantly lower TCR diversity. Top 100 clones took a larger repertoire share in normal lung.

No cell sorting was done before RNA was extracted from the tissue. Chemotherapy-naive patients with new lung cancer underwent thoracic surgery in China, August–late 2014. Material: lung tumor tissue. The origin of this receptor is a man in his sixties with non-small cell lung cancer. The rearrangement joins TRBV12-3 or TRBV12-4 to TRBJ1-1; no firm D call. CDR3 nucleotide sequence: TGTGCCAGCAGTTTGGCCACGAACACTGAAGCTTTCGTT. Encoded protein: CASSLATNTEAFV.